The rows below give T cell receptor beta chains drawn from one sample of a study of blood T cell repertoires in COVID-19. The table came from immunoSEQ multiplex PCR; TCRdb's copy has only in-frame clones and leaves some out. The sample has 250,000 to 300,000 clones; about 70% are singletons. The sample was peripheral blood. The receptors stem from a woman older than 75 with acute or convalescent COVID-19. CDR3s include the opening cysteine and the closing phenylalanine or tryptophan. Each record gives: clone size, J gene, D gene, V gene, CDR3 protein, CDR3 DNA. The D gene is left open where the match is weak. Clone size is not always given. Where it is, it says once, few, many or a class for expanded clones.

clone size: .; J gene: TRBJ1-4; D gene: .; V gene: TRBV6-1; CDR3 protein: CASSDLQGGSEKLFF; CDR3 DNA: TGTGCCAGCAGTGATCTACAGGGAGGGAGTGAAAAACTGTTTTTT
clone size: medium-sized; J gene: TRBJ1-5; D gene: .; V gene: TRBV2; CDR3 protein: CASKGTYLWPQHF; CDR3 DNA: TGTGCCAGCAAGGGGACATATCTTTGGCCCCAGCATTTT
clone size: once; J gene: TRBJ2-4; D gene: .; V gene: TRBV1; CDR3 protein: CTSSQVGDRVGSLAKNIQYF; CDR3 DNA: TGCACCAGCAGCCAGGTCGGGGACAGGGTGGGGAGCCTAGCCAAAAACATTCAGTACTTC
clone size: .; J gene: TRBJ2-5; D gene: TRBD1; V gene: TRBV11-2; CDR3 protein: CASSLEGQGQETQYF; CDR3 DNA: TGTGCCAGCAGCTTAGAGGGACAGGGTCAAGAGACCCAGTACTTC
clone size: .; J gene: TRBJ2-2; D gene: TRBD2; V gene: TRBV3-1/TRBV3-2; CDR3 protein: CASSQEGLAGGGTGELFF; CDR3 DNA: TGTGCCAGCAGCCAAGAGGGACTAGCGGGAGGTGGCACCGGGGAGCTGTTTTTT
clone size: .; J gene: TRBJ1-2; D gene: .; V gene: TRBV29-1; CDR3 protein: CSVGVGTGGYTF; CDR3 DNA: TGCAGCGTTGGGGTTGGAACGGGGGGCTACACCTTC
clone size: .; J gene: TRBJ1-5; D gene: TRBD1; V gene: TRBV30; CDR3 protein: CAWTDRGNQPQHF; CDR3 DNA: TGTGCCTGGACTGACAGGGGTAATCAGCCCCAGCATTTT
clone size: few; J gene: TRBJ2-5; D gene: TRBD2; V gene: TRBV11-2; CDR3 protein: CASSVGSSGGLGETQYF; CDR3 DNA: TGTGCCAGCAGCGTCGGCTCTAGCGGGGGGCTCGGGGAGACCCAGTACTTC
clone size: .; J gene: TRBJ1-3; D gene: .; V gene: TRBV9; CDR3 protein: CASSVAQRDTGNTIYF; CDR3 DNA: TGTGCCAGCAGCGTAGCTCAAAGGGACACCGGAAACACCATATATTTT
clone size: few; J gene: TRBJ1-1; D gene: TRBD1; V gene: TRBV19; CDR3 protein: CASSTSGTGGRVAEAFF; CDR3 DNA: TGTGCCAGTAGTACCTCCGGGACAGGGGGCCGGGTGGCTGAAGCTTTCTTT
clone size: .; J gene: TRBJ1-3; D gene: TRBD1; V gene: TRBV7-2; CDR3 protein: CASSSGQARTGNTIYF; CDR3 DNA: TGTGCCAGCAGCTCCGGACAGGCCCGGACTGGAAACACCATATATTTT
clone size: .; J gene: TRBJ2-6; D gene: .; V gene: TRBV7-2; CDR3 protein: CASSLTGGANVLTF; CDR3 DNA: TGTGCCAGCAGCTTAACAGGAGGGGCCAACGTCCTGACTTTC
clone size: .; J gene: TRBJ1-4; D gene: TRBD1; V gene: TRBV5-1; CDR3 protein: CASSLGGQGRPTTNEKLFF; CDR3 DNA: TGCGCCAGCAGCTTGGGGGGACAGGGGCGACCTACAACTAATGAAAAACTGTTTTTT
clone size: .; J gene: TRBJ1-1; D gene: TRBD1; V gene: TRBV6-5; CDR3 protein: CASSPGQGRTEAFF; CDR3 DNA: TGTGCCAGCAGTCCAGGACAGGGGCGCACTGAAGCTTTCTTT
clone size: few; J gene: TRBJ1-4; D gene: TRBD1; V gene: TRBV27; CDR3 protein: CASKRQGSEKLFF; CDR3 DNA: TGTGCCAGCAAGAGACAGGGGAGTGAAAAACTGTTTTTT
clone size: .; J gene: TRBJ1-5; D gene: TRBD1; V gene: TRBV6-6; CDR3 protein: CASREPTGRNQPQHF; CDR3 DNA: TGTGCCAGCAGAGAACCGACAGGGAGAAATCAGCCCCAGCATTTT
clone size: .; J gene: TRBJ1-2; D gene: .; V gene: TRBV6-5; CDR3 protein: CASSYSGSGGYTF; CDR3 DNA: TGTGCCAGCAGTTACTCTGGGTCGGGGGGCTACACCTTC